The next 19 T cell receptor beta chains were all read from a single sample in a study of CD8+ T cells in alopecia areata. Specified treatment: oral pan-JAK inhibitor, 5-10 mg twice daily. The sequencing template was cDNA reverse transcribed from extracted RNA. Generated by immunoSEQ multiplex PCR, the TCRdb table keeps only in-frame clones and is missing some. The sample yields 150,000 or so clones, roughly 63% seen once. This specimen consisted of CD4+ T cells sorted from blood, obtained around week 55, from a patient treated with tofacitinib. These receptors were taken from a human donor with alopecia areata.

The chain couples TRBV15 to TRBJ2-7; 8 bases agree with TRBD2. Germline trimming cut 0 bases from V and 3 bases from J; bases unmatched to any gene: 7. Germline V gene data show CDR1 as LNHNV and CDR2 as YYDKDF (reference sequence). CDR3 size: 16 residues. The CDR3 bases are TGTGCCACCAGCAGAGATATTTTGCGGGGGGACTACGAGCAGTACTTC. It specifies CATSRDILRGDYEQYF. Together with reference TRBV15 and TRBJ2-7, the CDR3 gives the full variable domain: DAMVIQNPRYQVTQFGKPVTLSCSQTLNHNVMYWYQQKSSQAPKLLFHYYDKDFNNEADTPDNFQSRRPNTSFCFLDIRSPGLGDTAMYLCATSRDILRGDYEQYFGPGTRLTVT.

The CDR3 sequence is CASSENSGGTDTQYF. CDR3 sequence (DNA): TGCGCCAGCAGCGAAAATAGCGGGGGGACAGATACGCAGTATTTT. The chain combines TRBV4-1 with TRBJ2-3; 10 bases match TRBD2. The V gene end was trimmed by 5 bases and the J gene end by 3 bases; junction bases not matched to a gene: 5. CDR3 length equals 15 residues. Germline-derived CDR1 and CDR2 are MGHRA and YSYEKL.

V gene TRBV30 combines with J gene TRBJ1-5, with D tentatively TRBD1 (5 bases). The germline CDR1 and CDR2 sequences are GTSNPN and SVGIG (reference sequence). Trimming shortened V by 0 bases and J by 0 bases, and 15 bases separated the two germline ends. The CDR3 consists of 17 residues. This CDR3 reads CAWSVQRGIYSNQPQHF. The CDR3 nucleotides are TGTGCCTGGAGTGTCCAGCGGGGGATATATAGCAATCAGCCCCAGCATTTT.

This clone was detected only a few times. The chain carries TRBV6-5 and TRBJ2-1; D uncertain. The germline CDR1 and CDR2 sequences are MNHEY and SVGAGI. The CDR3 extends over 15 amino acids. The V end lost 8 bases, the J end lost 0 bases, and 14 bases lay between the germline ends. The CDR3 DNA follows: TGTGCCAGCTCAAACCGGGCTTCCTCCTACAATGAGCAGTTCTTC. This encodes CASSNRASSYNEQFF.

J is TRBJ2-5 and V is TRBV11-2; D call uncertain. This CDR3 spans 14 amino acids. CDR1 and CDR2 from the germline V gene are SGHAT and FQNNGV. The V gene lost 3 bases and the J gene lost 2 bases, with 10 bases spanning the gap. CDR3 protein: CASSLERFQETQYF. In DNA form, the CDR3 reads TGTGCCAGCAGCTTGGAGAGATTTCAAGAGACCCAGTACTTC.

The chain joins TRBV7-9 to TRBJ2-7, with 7 positions matching TRBD2. CDR3 length: 13 residues. Germline V gene sequence: CDR1 SEHNR, CDR2 FQNEAQ (reference sequence). Unmatched junction bases numbered 9, after V lost 6 bases and J lost 7 bases. CDR3 sequence (DNA): TGTGCCAGCAGTGGGAGGGAGGTCGGGGAGCAGTACTTC. It is translated as CASSGREVGEQYF.

This clone was detected a few times. J is TRBJ2-5 and V is TRBV5-1, with a tentative D call TRBD2 (5 bases). Germline-derived CDR1 and CDR2 are SGHRS and YFSETQ. The CDR3 contains 16 residues. V lost 0 bases and J lost 5, with 17 bases in between. CDR3 region: CASSLVGVQLRETQYF. The CDR3 bases are TGCGCCAGCAGCTTGGTCGGGGTCCAGTTGAGGGAGACCCAGTACTTC.

The chain carries TRBV30 and TRBJ1-5, with D possibly being TRBD1 (6 bases). The V and J ends lost 0 bases and 7 bases respectively, with 13 bases between them. CDR1 is GTSNPN and CDR2 is SVGIG in the germline V gene (reference sequence). The CDR3 runs 14 residues. The CDR3: CAWSVGQGRQPQHF. CDR3 nucleotide sequence: TGTGCCTGGAGTGTAGGGCAGGGGAGACAGCCCCAGCATTTT.

The V and J genes are TRBV2 and TRBJ2-4; TRBD1 agrees at 8 bases. Germline CDR1 reads SNHLY; CDR2 reads FYNNEI. The V and J ends lost 8 bases and 2 bases, in that order; junction bases with no gene match: 8. The CDR3 is 15 amino acids. The CDR3: CASVDRGLSKNIQYF. The CDR3 bases are TGTGCCAGCGTAGACAGGGGTCTTTCCAAAAACATTCAGTACTTC. Combining the CDR3 with reference TRBV2 and TRBJ2-4 gives the whole variable domain EPEVTQTPSHQVTQMGQEVILRCVPISNHLYFYWYRQILGQKVEFLVSFYNNEISEKSEIFDDQFSVERPDGSNFTLKIRSTKLEDSAMYFCASVDRGLSKNIQYFGAGTRLSVL.

The chain carries TRBV29-1 and TRBJ1-1; 7 bases are a match to TRBD1. This CDR3 is built from 14 residues. Trimming removed 6 bases from V and 0 bases from J; junction bases left unmatched: 7. Germline V lookup: CDR1 SQVTM, CDR2 ANQGSEA. CDR3 sequence: CSVGQSRLNTEAFF. The DNA for the CDR3 is TGCAGCGTGGGACAGTCCCGGCTGAACACTGAAGCTTTCTTT. The whole variable domain, remainder taken from reference TRBV29-1 and TRBJ1-1, is SAVISQKPSRDICQRGTSLTIQCQVDSQVTMMFWYRQQPGQSLTLIATANQGSEATYESGFVIDKFPISRPNLTFSTLTVSNMSPEDSSIYLCSVGQSRLNTEAFFGQGTRLTVV.

V is TRBV29-1 and J is TRBJ1-1; perhaps TRBD1 as D (5 bases). Germline CDR1 and CDR2: SQVTM and ANQGSEA. Trimming took 7 bases from V and 0 from J, leaving 18 bases between them. This CDR3 is 15 amino acids long. The CDR3 loop reads CSAILGTEMNTEAFF. CDR3 DNA: TGCAGCGCTATACTCGGGACTGAGATGAACACTGAAGCTTTCTTT.

The chain has TRBV7-6 and TRBJ2-1; no definite D call. Trimming took 1 base from V and 0 from J, leaving 13 bases between them. CDR1 is SGHVS, CDR2 FNYEAQ, per germline. The CDR3 totals 17 residues. CDR3 loop: CASSLDIRALSYNEQFF. CDR3 coding DNA: TGTGCCAGCAGCTTAGACATACGGGCACTCTCCTACAATGAGCAGTTCTTC. Full variable domain (outside the CDR3, taken from reference TRBV7-6 and TRBJ2-1): GAGVSQSPRYKVTKRGQDVALRCDPISGHVSLYWYRQALGQGPEFLTYFNYEAQQDKSGLPNDRFSAERPEGSISTLTIQRTEQRDSAMYRCASSLDIRALSYNEQFFGPGTRLTVL.

This clone has just a few counts. This chain links TRBV4-1 with TRBJ2-3; 7 positions match TRBD2. Germline V gene data show CDR1 as MGHRA and CDR2 as YSYEKL. The CDR3 is made up of 15 amino acids. The V and J ends lost 5 bases and 4 bases, in that order; junction bases with no gene match: 9. The chain's CDR3 is CASSFGRGGADTQYF. The CDR3 DNA sequence: TGCGCCAGCAGCTTTGGGAGGGGAGGCGCAGATACGCAGTATTTT.

Only one count was recorded for this clone. This chain uses TRBV7-9 with TRBJ2-6; D gene ambiguous. Trimming removed 5 bases at V and 0 bases at J, with 11 bases between. This CDR3 has 16 residues. CDR1 and CDR2 from the germline V gene are SEHNR and FQNEAQ (reference sequence). CDR3 sequence (DNA): TGTGCCAGCAGCCCGCCACAGAACTCTGGGGCCAACGTCCTGACTTTC. This translates into CASSPPQNSGANVLTF. Variable domain in full (rest from reference TRBV7-9 and TRBJ2-6): DTGVSQNPRHKITKRGQNVTFRCDPISEHNRLYWYRQTLGQGPEFLTYFQNEAQLEKSRLLSDRFSAERPKGSFSTLEIQRTEQGDSAMYLCASSPPQNSGANVLTFGAGSRLTVL.

The CDR3 sequence: CSVAGSSVGYTF. CDR3 DNA: TGCAGCGTGGCAGGGAGTAGCGTCGGCTACACCTTC. The chain carries TRBV29-1 and TRBJ1-2; D might be TRBD1 (5 bases). The germline gives CDR1 SQVTM, CDR2 ANQGSEA. Trimming pared 6 bases from V and 8 bases from J, leaving 16 bases between. The CDR3 spans 12 residues. The full variable domain, its missing parts supplied by reference TRBV29-1 and TRBJ1-2, is SAVISQKPSRDICQRGTSLTIQCQVDSQVTMMFWYRQQPGQSLTLIATANQGSEATYESGFVIDKFPISRPNLTFSTLTVSNMSPEDSSIYLCSVAGSSVGYTFGSGTRLTVV.

This clone turned up a few times. The chain has TRBV5-6 and TRBJ2-5; possible D gene TRBD1, 5 bases. The CDR3 is made up of 13 amino acids. Looked up from germline, CDR1 is SGHDT and CDR2 is YYEEEE. Trimming took 3 bases from V and 2 from J, leaving 8 bases between them. CDR3 region: CASSWGAQETQYF. The DNA of the CDR3 is TGTGCCAGCAGCTGGGGCGCACAAGAGACCCAGTACTTC.

The chain couples TRBV7-9 to TRBJ2-5; 7 nucleotides align to TRBD2. This CDR3 comprises 13 residues. The germline gives CDR1 SEHNR, CDR2 FQNEAQ (reference sequence). V dropped 8 bases and J dropped 4; count of bases not matched to a gene: 7. CDR3 coding DNA: TGTGCCAGCGCCACAAGCGGGGCAGAGACCCAGTACTTC. Residues: CASATSGAETQYF.

This rearrangement joins TRBV4-1 to TRBJ2-2; D remains unclear. Germline V gives CDR1 MGHRA, CDR2 YSYEKL. This CDR3 has 16 residues. V dropped 0 bases and J dropped 3 bases, with 11 bases sitting between them. The chain's CDR3 is CASSQDPLTYTGELFF. Written as DNA, the CDR3 is TGCGCCAGCAGCCAAGATCCCTTAACATACACCGGGGAGCTGTTTTTT.

V is TRBV29-1 and J is TRBJ1-4; the D is unclear. This CDR3 region has 13 residues. Germline V CDR1 and CDR2: SQVTM, ANQGSEA. Trimming took 4 bases from V and 3 from J, leaving 9 bases between them. CDR3 loop: CSVAALANEKLFF. The CDR3 region has the DNA TGCAGCGTTGCTGCCTTGGCTAATGAAAAACTGTTTTTT.